The 16 T cell receptor beta chains in this list originate from one sample, sequenced in a study of blood T cells in healthy people across ages. A second PCR of roughly 6 to 12 cycles used a sample-barcoded 5' primer and a J-beta primer mix. TCRdb reprocessed the 5' RACE reads via MiXCR and lists one record per CDR3 protein. Of about 780,000 distinct CDR3 sequences in the sample, around 45% were seen once. Sequencing was performed on blood. Receptor source: a man aged 80 or over in good health.

As concerns this clonotype: A much larger clone differs by one base, so this may be a read error. V gene TRBV29-1 combines with J gene TRBJ2-5; D unclear. The DNA end is more similar to TRBJ2-1, so the J call may be wrong. Germline loops: CDR1 SQVTM, CDR2 ANQGSEA. There are 11 residues in the CDR3. The CDR3 reads CSVAAQETQFF. The CDR3, as DNA: TGCAGCGTTGCCGCCCAAGAGACCCAGTTCTTC.

A few counts support this clonotype. This chain joins TRBV28 and TRBJ2-7; D is perhaps TRBD2 (7 bases). V lost 5 bases, J lost 1 base, and 18 bases lay in between. The germline V gene has CDR1 MDHEN and CDR2 SYDVKM. The CDR3 loop spans 16 amino acids. DNA of the CDR3: TGTGCCAGCAGTCACCCGAGGGGGGGATCATCCTACGAGCAGTACTTC. Translated: CASSHPRGGSSYEQYF. Full variable domain (rest looked up from reference TRBV28 and TRBJ2-7): DVKVTQSSRYLVKRTGEKVFLECVQDMDHENMFWYRQDPGLGLRLIYFSYDVKMKEKGDIPEGYSVSREKKERFSLILESASTNQTSMYLCASSHPRGGSSYEQYFGPGTRLTVT.

This clonotype was observed a few times. Possible read error: a much larger clone is one base away. This chain connects TRBV7-8 to TRBJ2-1, with 12 bases lining up with TRBD2. From germline, CDR1 is SGHVS and CDR2 FQNEAQ. Losses at the gene ends were 5 bases for V and 10 bases for J; bases not matched to a gene: 18. This CDR3 is 18 amino acids long. The CDR3 DNA follows: TGTGCCAGCAGCCCCGAATCCCTAGCGGGAGGGCCCCGTGGAGAGCAGTTCTTC. This translates into CASSPESLAGGPRGEQFF. Filled out from reference TRBV7-8 and TRBJ2-1, the complete variable domain reads GAGVSQSPRYKVAKRGQDVALRCDPISGHVSLFWYQQALGQGPEFLTYFQNEAQLDKSGLPSDRFFAERPEGSVSTLKIQRTQQEDSAVYLCASSPESLAGGPRGEQFFGPGTRLTVL.

The V and J genes are TRBV2 and TRBJ1-2; 7 bases line up with TRBD1. Germline CDR1 reads SNHLY; CDR2 reads FYNNEI. V shed 5 bases and J 6 bases; nucleotides not matched to a gene: 12. The CDR3 is made up of 15 amino acids. CDR3 protein: CASSKLIGTEDGYTF. In nucleotides, the CDR3 is TGTGCCAGCAGTAAACTAATTGGGACAGAGGATGGCTACACCTTC.

V usage is TRBV7-9 and J usage is TRBJ2-1, with 7 bases fitting TRBD1. After removal of 5 bases from V and 12 bases from J, the junction contained 10 bases not matched to a gene. Germline CDR1 is SEHNR and CDR2 is FQNEAQ (reference sequence). The CDR3 is 13 residues long. The CDR3 coding sequence is TGTGCCAGCAGCCCCTTTACAGGGGTGGGGCAGTTCTTC. Protein: CASSPFTGVGQFF.

With regard to this clonotype: A single base separates this from a much larger clone, so it may be a read error. V is TRBV14 and J is TRBJ2-3; 7 positions agree with TRBD2. V gave up 3 bases and J gave up 11 bases; unmatched junction bases: 14. Germline CDR1 reads SGHDN; CDR2 reads FVKESK. The CDR3 contains 15 residues. The CDR3 nucleotides read TGTGCCAGCAGCCAGACCAGCGGGATACGCAAGATGCAGTATTTT. This encodes CASSQTSGIRKMQYF.

The DNA for the CDR3 is TGCGCCAGCAGCCCTCTGGGACAGGGAAGAGGCTACACCTTC. Translating gives CASSPLGQGRGYTF. V and J are TRBV5-1 and TRBJ1-2, with 9 bases matching TRBD1. V was pared by 4 bases and J by 8 bases, with 9 bases of the junction left unmatched. Germline-derived CDR1 and CDR2 are SGHRS and YFSETQ. The CDR3 contains 14 residues.

The V call is TRBV12-3 or TRBV12-4, the J call TRBJ2-2; 12 bases map to TRBD1. The CDR3 covers 15 residues. Trimming cost V 6 bases and J 8 bases; bases outside gene matches: 7. The CDR3 region has the DNA TGTGCCAGCAGCACCGGGACAGGGGGCTTTGGGGAGCTGTTTTTT. This sequence encodes CASSTGTGGFGELFF.

V is TRBV3-1 and J is TRBJ2-1, with D hard to call. This CDR3 contains 18 residues. The V end lost 4 bases, the J end lost 4 bases, and 23 bases lay between the germline ends. CDR1 is LGHDT, CDR2 YNNKEL, per germline (reference sequence). CDR3 nucleotides: TGTGCCAGCAGCCCTCTGAATTTAAAACTTACTATTTACAATGAGCAGTTCTTC. Translating gives CASSPLNLKLTIYNEQFF.

This clonotype was recorded many times. The chain is built from TRBV12-3 or TRBV12-4 and TRBJ1-2, with a weak D call TRBD1 (6 bases). V lost 3 bases and J 4 bases, leaving 9 bases between the germline ends. The CDR3 has 13 amino acids. CDR3 protein: CASSFRGGYGYTF. CDR3 coding DNA: TGTGCCAGCAGTTTCAGGGGCGGCTATGGCTACACCTTC.

This clonotype was detected only once. Since no conserved phenylalanine or tryptophan closes the CDR3, a read error is the likely cause. The chain joins TRBV5-5 to TRBJ2-5; D gene ambiguous. This CDR3 contains 12 residues. The V end lost 3 bases, the J end lost 1 base, and 4 bases lay between the germline ends. The germline V gene encodes CDR1 SGHKS and CDR2 YYEKEE (reference sequence). CDR3 region: CASSSVQETQYV. The CDR3 nucleotides are TGTGCCAGCAGCTCAGTCCAAGAGACCCAGTACGTC.

This clonotype was recorded a few times. The rearrangement links TRBV4-2 to TRBJ2-1, with TRBD2 matching 10 bases. Germline CDR1 LGHNA, CDR2 YNFKEQ. The CDR3 spans 16 residues. The V segment lost 0 bases and the J segment 2 bases; nucleotides outside the gene matches: 1. CDR3 protein: CASSQDGTSAYNEQFF. CDR3 DNA: TGTGCCAGCAGCCAAGATGGGACTAGCGCCTACAATGAGCAGTTCTTC.

This clonotype was observed once. The gene calls are TRBV6-4 and TRBJ2-2, with TRBD1 matching over 8 bases. The germline V gene encodes CDR1 MRHNA and CDR2 SNTAGT. The CDR3 is 17 amino acids. The trim removed 0 bases at V and 3 bases at J, leaving 6 bases unmatched. The CDR3 reads CASSDSLHRGDTGELFF. In DNA form, the CDR3 reads TGTGCCAGCAGTGACTCCCTCCACAGGGGGGACACCGGGGAGCTGTTTTTT.

This clonotype has a handful of counts. The CDR3 coding sequence is TGTGCTAGTGGTTCTATTAAGGGGGGGCAAAGTACGCAGTTCTTC. Translating it yields CASGSIKGGQSTQFF. The rearrangement links TRBV12-5 to TRBJ2-1, with a weak D call TRBD2 (7 bases). CDR3 length: 15 residues. Per the germline V gene, CDR1 is LGHNT and CDR2 is FRNRAP. Deletions cut 4 bases from V and 12 bases from J, with 22 bases between.

The V gene is TRBV7-2, the J gene TRBJ1-2, with 7 bases lining up with TRBD1. Per the germline V gene, CDR1 is SGHTA and CDR2 is FQGNSA. V was clipped by 3 bases and J by 6 bases; unmatched bases: 13. CDR3 length: 16 amino acids. CDR3 sequence reads: CASSFSVTAGGDGYTF. DNA of the CDR3: TGTGCCAGCAGCTTCAGTGTTACCGCAGGGGGTGATGGCTACACCTTC.

This clonotype appeared once. CDR3 residues: CASSWVSGSKLFF. CDR3 coding DNA: TGCGCCAGCAGCTGGGTATCGGGGTCTAAACTGTTTTTT. The chain couples TRBV5-1 to TRBJ1-4; D gene ambiguous. Germline V CDR1 and CDR2: SGHRS, YFSETQ. V was pared by 3 bases and J by 11 bases, with 14 bases between. This CDR3 comprises 13 residues.